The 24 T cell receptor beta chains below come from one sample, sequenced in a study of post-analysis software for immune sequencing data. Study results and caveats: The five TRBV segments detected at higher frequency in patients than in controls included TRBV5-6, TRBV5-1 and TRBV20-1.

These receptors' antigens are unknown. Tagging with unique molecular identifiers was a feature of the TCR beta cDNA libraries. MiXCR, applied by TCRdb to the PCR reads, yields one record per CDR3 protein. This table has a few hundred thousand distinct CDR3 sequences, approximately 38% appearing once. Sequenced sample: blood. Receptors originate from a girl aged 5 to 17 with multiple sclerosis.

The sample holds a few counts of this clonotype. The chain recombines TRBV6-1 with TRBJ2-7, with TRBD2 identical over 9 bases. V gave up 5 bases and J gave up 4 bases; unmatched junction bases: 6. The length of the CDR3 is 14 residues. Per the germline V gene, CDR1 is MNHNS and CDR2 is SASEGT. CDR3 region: CASSSRLADYEQYF. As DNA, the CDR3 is TGTGCCAGCAGTTCCCGACTAGCGGATTACGAGCAGTACTTC.

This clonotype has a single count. CDR3 in DNA: TGCGCCAGCAGCCCCGAGGGGGGCAACGTGCAGTACTTC. This encodes CASSPEGGNVQYF. The rearrangement uses TRBV5-1 and TRBJ2-7; either TRBD1 or TRBD2 may supply D (6 bases each). This CDR3 is 13 amino acids long. V lost 4 bases and J 9 bases, leaving 17 bases between the germline ends. The germline V gene has CDR1 SGHRS and CDR2 YFSETQ.

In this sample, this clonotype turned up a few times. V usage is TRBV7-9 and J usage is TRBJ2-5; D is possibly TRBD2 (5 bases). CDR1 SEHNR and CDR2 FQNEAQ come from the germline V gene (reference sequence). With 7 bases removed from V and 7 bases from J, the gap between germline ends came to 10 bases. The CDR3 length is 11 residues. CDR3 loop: CASIARGTQYF. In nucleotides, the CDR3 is TGTGCCAGCATCGCCCGGGGGACCCAGTACTTC.

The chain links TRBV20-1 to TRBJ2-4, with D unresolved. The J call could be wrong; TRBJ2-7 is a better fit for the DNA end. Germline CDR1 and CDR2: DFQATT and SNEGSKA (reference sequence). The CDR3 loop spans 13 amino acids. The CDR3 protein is CNVTKQNSYEQYF. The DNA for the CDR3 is TGCAATGTAACAAAGCAGAACTCCTACGAGCAGTACTTC.

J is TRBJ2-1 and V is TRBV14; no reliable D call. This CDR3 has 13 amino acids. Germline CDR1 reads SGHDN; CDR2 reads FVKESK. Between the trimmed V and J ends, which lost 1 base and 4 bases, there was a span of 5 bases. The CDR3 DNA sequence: TGTGCCAGCAGCCAAGGGTTTTACAATGAGCAGTTCTTC. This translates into CASSQGFYNEQFF.

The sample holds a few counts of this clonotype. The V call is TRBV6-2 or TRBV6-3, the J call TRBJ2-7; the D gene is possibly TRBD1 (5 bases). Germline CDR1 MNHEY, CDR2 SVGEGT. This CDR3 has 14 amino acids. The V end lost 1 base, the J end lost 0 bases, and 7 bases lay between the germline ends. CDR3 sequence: CASSYWGDSYEQYF. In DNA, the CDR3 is TGTGCCAGCAGTTACTGGGGCGACTCCTACGAGCAGTACTTC.

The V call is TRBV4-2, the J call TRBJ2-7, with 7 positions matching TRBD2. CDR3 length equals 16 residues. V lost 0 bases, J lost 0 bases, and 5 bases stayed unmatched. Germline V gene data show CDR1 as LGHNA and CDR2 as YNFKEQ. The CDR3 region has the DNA TGTGCCAGCAGCCAAGATGGGGCTAGCGGCTCCTACGAGCAGTACTTC. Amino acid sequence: CASSQDGASGSYEQYF.

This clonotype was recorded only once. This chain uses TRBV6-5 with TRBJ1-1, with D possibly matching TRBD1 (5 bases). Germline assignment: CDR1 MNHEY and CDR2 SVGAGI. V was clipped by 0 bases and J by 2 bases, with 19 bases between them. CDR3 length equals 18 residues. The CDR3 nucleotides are TGTGCCAGCAGTTACTCGGGTCTTCCGGGGGGTCCTAACACTGAAGCTTTCTTT. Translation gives CASSYSGLPGGPNTEAFF.

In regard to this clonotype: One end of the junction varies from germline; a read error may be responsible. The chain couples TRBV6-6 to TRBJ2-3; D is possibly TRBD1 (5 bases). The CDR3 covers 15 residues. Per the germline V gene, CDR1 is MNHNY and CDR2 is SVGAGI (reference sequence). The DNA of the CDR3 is TGTGCCAGCAGTACCAGGGTGACGAGCACAGATACGCGGTATTTT. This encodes CASSTRVTSTDTRYF.

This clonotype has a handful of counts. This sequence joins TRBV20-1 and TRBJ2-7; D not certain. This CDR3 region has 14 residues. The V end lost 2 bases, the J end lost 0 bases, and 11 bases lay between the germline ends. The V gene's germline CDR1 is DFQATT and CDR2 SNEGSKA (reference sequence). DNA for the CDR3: TGCAGTGCTAGATACGGCGGCAGCTCCTACGAGCAGTACTTC. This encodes CSARYGGSSYEQYF.

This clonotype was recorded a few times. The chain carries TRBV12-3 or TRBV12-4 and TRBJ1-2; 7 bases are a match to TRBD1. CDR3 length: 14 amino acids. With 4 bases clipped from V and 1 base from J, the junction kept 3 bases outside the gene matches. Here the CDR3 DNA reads TGTGCCAGCAGTTCCAGGGGGATTAACTATGGCTACACCTTC. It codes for CASSSRGINYGYTF.

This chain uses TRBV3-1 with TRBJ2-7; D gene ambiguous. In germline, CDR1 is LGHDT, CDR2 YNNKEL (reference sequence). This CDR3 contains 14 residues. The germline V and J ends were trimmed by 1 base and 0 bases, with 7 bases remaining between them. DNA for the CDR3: TGTGCCAGCAGCCAAGCCCAGAGCTCCTACGAGCAGTACTTC. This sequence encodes CASSQAQSSYEQYF.

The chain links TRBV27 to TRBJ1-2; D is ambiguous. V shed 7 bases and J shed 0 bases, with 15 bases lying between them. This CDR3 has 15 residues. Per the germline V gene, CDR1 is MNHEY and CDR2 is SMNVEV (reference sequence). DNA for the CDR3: TGTGCCAGCACAAAATCGGGAATAGCTAACTATGGCTACACCTTC. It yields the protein CASTKSGIANYGYTF.

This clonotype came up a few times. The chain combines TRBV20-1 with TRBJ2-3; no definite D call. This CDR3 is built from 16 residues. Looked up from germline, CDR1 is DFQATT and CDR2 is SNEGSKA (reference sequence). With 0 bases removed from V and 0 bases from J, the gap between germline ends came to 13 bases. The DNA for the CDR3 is TGCAGTGCTAGAGACTTCAGTCAGTTCAGCACAGATACGCAGTATTTT. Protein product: CSARDFSQFSTDTQYF.

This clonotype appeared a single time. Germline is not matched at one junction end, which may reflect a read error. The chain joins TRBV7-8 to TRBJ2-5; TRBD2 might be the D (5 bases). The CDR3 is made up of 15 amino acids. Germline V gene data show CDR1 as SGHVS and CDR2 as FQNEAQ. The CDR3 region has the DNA TGTGCCAGCAGCTTAGAATTACTGGGAGAAGAGGCCCAGTACTTC. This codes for CASSLELLGEEAQYF.

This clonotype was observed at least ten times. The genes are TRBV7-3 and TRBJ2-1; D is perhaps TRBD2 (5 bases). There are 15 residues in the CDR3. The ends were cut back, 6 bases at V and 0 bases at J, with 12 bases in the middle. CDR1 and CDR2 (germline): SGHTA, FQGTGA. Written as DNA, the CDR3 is TGTGCCAGCAGTCCGGACGGAGGCTCCTACAATGAGCAGTTCTTC. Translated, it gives CASSPDGGSYNEQFF.

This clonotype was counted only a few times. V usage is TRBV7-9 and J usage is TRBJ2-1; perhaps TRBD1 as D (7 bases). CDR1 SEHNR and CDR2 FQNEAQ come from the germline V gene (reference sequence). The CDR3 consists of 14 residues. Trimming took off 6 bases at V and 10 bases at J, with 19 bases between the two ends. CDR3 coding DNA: TGTGCCAGCAGTGACAGGGCGGGGTTCAACGAGCAGTTCTTC. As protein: CASSDRAGFNEQFF.

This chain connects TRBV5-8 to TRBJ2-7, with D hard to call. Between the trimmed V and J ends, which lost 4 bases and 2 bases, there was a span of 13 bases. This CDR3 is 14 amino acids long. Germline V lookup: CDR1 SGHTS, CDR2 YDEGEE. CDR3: CASSPQFFAYEQYF. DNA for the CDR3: TGTGCCAGCAGCCCACAGTTCTTTGCCTACGAGCAGTACTTC.

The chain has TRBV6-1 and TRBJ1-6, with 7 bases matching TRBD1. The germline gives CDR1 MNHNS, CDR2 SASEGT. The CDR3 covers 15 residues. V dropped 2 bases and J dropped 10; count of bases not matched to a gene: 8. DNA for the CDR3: TGTGCCAGCAGTGAAAGTGTCAGGGGGAAATCACCCCTCCACTTT. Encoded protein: CASSESVRGKSPLHF.

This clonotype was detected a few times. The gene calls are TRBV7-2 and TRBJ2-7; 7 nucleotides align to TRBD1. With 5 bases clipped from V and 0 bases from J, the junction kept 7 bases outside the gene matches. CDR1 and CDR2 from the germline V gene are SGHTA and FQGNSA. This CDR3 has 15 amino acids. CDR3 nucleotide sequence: TGTGCCAGCAGCGCACCGGGACAGACCTCCTACGAGCAGTACTTC. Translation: CASSAPGQTSYEQYF.

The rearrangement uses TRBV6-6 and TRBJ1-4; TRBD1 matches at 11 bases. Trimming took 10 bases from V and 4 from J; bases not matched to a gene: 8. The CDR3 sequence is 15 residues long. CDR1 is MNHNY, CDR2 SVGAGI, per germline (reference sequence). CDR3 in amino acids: CATVGQGGINEKLFF. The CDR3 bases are TGTGCCACCGTGGGACAGGGGGGTATTAATGAAAAACTGTTTTTT.

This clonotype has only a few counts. The CDR3 sequence: CASSGRVLGVEKLFF. CDR3 bases: TGTGCCAGCAGCGGCAGGGTCCTCGGGGTCGAAAAACTGTTTTTT. The chain joins TRBV5-6 to TRBJ1-4, with D possibly matching TRBD1 (5 bases). V was clipped by 4 bases and J by 8 bases, with 18 bases between them. The CDR3 contains 15 residues. In germline, CDR1 is SGHDT, CDR2 YYEEEE.

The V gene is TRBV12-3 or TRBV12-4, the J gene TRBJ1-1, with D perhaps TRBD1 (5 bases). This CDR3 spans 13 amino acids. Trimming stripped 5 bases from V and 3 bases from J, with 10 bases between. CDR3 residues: CASSAQAYTEAFF. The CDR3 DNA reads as TGTGCCAGCAGTGCACAGGCGTACACTGAAGCTTTCTTT.

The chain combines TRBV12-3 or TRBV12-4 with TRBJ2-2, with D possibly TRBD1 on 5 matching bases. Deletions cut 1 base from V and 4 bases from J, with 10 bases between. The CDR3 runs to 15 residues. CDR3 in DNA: TGTGCCAGCAGTTTAGTGGGGCCGGGCACCGGGGAGCTGTTTTTT. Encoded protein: CASSLVGPGTGELFF.